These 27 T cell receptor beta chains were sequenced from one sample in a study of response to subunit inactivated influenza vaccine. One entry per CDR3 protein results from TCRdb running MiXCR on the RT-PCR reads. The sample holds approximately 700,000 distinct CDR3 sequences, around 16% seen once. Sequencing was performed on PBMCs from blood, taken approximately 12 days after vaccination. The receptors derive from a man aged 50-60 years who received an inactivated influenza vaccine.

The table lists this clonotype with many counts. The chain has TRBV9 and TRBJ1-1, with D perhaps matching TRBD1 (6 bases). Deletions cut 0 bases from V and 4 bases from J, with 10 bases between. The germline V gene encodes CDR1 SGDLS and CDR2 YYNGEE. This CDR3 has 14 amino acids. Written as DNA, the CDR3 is TGTGCCAGCAGCGTAGCTCAGGGGTCCACTGAAGCTTTCTTT. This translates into CASSVAQGSTEAFF.

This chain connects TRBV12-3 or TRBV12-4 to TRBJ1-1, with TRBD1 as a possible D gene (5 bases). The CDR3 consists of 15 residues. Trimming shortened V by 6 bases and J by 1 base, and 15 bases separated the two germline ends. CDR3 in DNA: TGTGCCAGCAGACCGGGGGGATCTGAGAACACTGAAGCTTTCTTT. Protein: CASRPGGSENTEAFF.

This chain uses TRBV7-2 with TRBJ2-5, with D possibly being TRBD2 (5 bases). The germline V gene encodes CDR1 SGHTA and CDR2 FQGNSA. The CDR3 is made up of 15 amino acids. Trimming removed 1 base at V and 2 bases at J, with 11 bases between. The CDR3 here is CASSLVGSRQETQYF. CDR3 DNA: TGTGCCAGCAGCTTAGTAGGGAGTCGTCAAGAGACCCAGTACTTC.

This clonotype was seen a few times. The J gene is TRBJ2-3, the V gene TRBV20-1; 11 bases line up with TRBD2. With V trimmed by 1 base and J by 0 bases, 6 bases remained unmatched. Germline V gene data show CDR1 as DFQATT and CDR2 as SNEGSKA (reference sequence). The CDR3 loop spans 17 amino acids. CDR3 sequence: CSARASGGPRSTDTQYF. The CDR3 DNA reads TGCAGTGCTAGAGCTAGCGGGGGGCCCCGAAGCACAGATACGCAGTATTTT.

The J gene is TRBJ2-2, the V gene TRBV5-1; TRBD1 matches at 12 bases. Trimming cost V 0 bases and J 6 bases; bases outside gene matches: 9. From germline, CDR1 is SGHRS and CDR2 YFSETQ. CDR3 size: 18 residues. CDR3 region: CASSLGPTGTGGSGELFF. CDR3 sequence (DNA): TGCGCCAGCAGCTTGGGGCCCACCGGGACAGGGGGCTCCGGGGAGCTGTTTTTT.

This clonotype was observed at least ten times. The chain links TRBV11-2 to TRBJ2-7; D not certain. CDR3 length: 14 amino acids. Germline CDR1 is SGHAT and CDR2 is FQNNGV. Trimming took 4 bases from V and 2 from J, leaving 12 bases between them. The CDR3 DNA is TGTGCCAGCAGCTCCCTTGCCACGACCTACGAGCAGTACTTC. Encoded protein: CASSSLATTYEQYF. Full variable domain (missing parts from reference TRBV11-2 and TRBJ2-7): EAGVAQSPRYKIIEKRQSVAFWCNPISGHATLYWYQQILGQGPKLLIQFQNNGVVDDSQLPKDRFSAERLKGVDSTLKIQPAKLEDSAVYLCASSSLATTYEQYFGPGTRLTVT.

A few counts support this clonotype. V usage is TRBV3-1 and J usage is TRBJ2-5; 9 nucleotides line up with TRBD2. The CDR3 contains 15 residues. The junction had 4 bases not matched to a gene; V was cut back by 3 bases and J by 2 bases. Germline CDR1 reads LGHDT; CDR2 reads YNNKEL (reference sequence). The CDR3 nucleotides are TGTGCCAGCAGCCACGGGACTAGCAGACAAGAGACCCAGTACTTC. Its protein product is CASSHGTSRQETQYF.

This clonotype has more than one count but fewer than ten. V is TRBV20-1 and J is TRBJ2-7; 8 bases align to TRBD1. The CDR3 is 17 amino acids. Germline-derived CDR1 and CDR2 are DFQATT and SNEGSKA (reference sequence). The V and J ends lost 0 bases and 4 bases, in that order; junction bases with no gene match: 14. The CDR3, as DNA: TGCAGTGCTAGAGATAGGATAACAGGGGGTTCGATTTACGAGCAGTACTTC. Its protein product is CSARDRITGGSIYEQYF.

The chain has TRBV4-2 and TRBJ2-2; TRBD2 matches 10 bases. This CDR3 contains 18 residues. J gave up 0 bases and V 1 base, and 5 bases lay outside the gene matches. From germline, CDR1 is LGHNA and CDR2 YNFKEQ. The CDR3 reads CASSQGVLAGTNTGELFF. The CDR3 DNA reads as TGTGCCAGCAGCCAAGGGGTACTAGCGGGGACGAACACCGGGGAGCTGTTTTTT.

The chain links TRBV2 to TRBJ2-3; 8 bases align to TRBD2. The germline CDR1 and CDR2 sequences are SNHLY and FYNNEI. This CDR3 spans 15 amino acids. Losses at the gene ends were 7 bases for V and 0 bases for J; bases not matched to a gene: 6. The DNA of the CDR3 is TGTGCCAGCAACCCGACTAGCGAAAGCACAGATACGCAGTATTTT. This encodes CASNPTSESTDTQYF. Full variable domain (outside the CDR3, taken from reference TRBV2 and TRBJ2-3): EPEVTQTPSHQVTQMGQEVILRCVPISNHLYFYWYRQILGQKVEFLVSFYNNEISEKSEIFDDQFSVERPDGSNFTLKIRSTKLEDSAMYFCASNPTSESTDTQYFGPGTRLTVL.

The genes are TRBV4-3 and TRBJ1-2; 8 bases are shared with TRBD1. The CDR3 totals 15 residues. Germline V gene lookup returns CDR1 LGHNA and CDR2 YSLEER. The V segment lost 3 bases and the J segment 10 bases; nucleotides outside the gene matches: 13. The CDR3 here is CASSQGQDNSMDYTF. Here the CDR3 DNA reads TGCGCCAGCAGCCAGGGACAGGATAATTCTATGGACTACACCTTC.

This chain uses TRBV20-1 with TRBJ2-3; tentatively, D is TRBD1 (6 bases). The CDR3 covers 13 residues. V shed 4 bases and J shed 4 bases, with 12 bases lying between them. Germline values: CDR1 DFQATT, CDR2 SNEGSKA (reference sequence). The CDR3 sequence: CSATRGGSDTQYF. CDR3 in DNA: TGCAGTGCTACGCGTGGGGGCTCAGATACGCAGTATTTT.

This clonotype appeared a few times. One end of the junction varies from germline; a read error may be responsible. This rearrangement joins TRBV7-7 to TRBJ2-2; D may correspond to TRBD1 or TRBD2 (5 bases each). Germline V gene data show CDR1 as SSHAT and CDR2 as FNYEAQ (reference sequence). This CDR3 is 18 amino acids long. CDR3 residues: CASSPRLGPPGATGELFF. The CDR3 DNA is TGTGCTAGCAGCCCGCGACTGGGACCGCCCGGGGCCACCGGGGAGCTGTTTTTT.

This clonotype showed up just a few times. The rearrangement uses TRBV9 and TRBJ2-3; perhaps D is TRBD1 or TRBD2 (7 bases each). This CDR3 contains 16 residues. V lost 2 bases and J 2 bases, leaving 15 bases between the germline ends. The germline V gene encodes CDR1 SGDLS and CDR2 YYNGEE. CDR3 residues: CASSVPGGGITDTQYF. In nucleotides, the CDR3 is TGTGCCAGCAGCGTCCCAGGGGGGGGCATCACAGATACGCAGTATTTT. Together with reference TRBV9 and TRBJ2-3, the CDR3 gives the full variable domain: DSGVTQTPKHLITATGQRVTLRCSPRSGDLSVYWYQQSLDQGLQFLIQYYNGEERAKGNILERFSAQQFPDLHSELNLSSLELGDSALYFCASSVPGGGITDTQYFGPGTRLTVL.

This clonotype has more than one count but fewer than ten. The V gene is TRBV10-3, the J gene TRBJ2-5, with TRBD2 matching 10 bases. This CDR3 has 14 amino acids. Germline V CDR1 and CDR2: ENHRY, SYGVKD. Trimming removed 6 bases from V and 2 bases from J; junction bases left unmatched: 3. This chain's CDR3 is CAIRERGGQETQYF. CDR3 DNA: TGTGCCATCAGGGAGCGGGGGGGGCAAGAGACCCAGTACTTC.

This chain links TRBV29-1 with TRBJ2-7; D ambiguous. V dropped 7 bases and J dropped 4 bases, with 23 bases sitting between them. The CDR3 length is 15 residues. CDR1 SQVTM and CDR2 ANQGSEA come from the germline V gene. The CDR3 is CSAADGTRGFYEQYF. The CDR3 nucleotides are TGCAGCGCGGCGGACGGAACTCGCGGATTTTACGAGCAGTACTTC.

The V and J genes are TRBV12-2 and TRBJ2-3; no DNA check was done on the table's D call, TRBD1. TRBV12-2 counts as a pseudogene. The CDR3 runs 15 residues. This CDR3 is CASRLARGCTDTQYF. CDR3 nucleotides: TGTGCAAGTCGCTTAGCCCGGGGGTGCACAGATACGCAGTATTTT.

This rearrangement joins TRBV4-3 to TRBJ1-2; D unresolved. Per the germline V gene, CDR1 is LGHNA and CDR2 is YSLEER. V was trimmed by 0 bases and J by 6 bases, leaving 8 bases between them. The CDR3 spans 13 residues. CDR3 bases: TGCGCCAGCAGCCAAGAGGTCGGGAATGGCTACACCTTC. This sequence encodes CASSQEVGNGYTF.

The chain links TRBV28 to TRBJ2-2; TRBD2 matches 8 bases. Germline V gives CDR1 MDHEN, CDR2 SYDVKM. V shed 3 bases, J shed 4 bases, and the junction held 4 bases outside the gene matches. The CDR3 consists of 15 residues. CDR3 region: CASSFGTRITGELFF. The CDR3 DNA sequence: TGTGCCAGCAGTTTTGGGACTAGAATCACCGGGGAGCTGTTTTTT.

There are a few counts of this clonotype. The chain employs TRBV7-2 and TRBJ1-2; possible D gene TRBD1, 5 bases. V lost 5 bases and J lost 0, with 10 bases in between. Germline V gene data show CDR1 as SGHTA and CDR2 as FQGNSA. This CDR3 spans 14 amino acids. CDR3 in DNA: TGTGCCAGCAGCACAGGACATTCTAACTATGGCTACACCTTC. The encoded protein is CASSTGHSNYGYTF. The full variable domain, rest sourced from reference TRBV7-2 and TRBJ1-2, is GAGVSQSPSNKVTEKGKDVELRCDPISGHTALYWYRQSLGQGLEFLIYFQGNSAPDKSGLPSDRFSAERTGGSVSTLTIQRTQQEDSAVYLCASSTGHSNYGYTFGSGTRLTVV.

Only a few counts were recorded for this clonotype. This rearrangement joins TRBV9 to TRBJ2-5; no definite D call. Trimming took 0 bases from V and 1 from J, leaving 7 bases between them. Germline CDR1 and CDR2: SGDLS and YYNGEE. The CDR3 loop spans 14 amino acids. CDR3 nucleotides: TGTGCCAGCAGCGTAGGGCAGGTCCAAGAGACCCAGTACTTC. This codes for CASSVGQVQETQYF. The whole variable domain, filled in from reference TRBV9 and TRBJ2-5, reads DSGVTQTPKHLITATGQRVTLRCSPRSGDLSVYWYQQSLDQGLQFLIQYYNGEERAKGNILERFSAQQFPDLHSELNLSSLELGDSALYFCASSVGQVQETQYFGPGTRLLVL.

The CDR3 DNA reads TGTGCCAGCAGTTACTCAGGACGGGATTCACCCCTCCACTTT. The encoded protein is CASSYSGRDSPLHF. The J gene is TRBJ1-6, the V gene TRBV6-5; the D is unclear. Germline V gene lookup returns CDR1 MNHEY and CDR2 SVGAGI. V was shortened by 0 bases and J by 8 bases, with 8 bases between the two germline ends. The CDR3 spans 14 residues.

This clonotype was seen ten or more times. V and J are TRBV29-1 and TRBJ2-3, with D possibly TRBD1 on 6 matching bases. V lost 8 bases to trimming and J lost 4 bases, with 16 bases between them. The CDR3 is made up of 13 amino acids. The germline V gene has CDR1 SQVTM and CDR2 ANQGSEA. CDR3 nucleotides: TGCAGCTTCTCTTACAGGGACCCAGATACGCAGTATTTT. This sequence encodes CSFSYRDPDTQYF.

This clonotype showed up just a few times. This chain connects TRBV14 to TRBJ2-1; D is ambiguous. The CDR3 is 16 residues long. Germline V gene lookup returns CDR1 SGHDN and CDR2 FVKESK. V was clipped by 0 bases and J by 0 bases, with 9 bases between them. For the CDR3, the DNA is TGTGCCAGCAGCCAAGATTGGGCTGCCTCCTACAATGAGCAGTTCTTC. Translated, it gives CASSQDWAASYNEQFF.

This chain's CDR3 is CSASAGTSPLHF. The CDR3 nucleotides read TGCAGTGCTAGCGCAGGGACCTCACCCCTCCACTTT. This rearrangement joins TRBV20-1 to TRBJ1-6; D is possibly TRBD1 (5 bases). Germline CDR1 is DFQATT and CDR2 is SNEGSKA (reference sequence). The CDR3 length is 12 residues. Deletions cut 3 bases from V and 10 bases from J, with 10 bases between.

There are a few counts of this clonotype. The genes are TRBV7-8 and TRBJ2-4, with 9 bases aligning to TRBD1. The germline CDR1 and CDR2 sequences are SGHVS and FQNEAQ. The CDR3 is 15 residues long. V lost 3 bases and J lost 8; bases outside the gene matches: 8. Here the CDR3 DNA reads TGTGCCAGCAGCTTTACAGGGGGCGATGGAGACATTCAGTACTTC. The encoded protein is CASSFTGGDGDIQYF.

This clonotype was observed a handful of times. CDR3 sequence reads: CATGGGSSSFDEQYF. The CDR3 DNA is TGTGCCACCGGGGGGGGCAGTTCATCCTTCGACGAGCAGTACTTC. The gene calls are TRBV10-3 and TRBJ2-7; the match to TRBD2 covers 8 bases. Germline V CDR1 and CDR2: ENHRY, SYGVKD. Trimming cost V 10 bases and J 5 bases; bases outside gene matches: 16. The CDR3 is 15 amino acids.